There are many counts of the clone carrying this T cell receptor beta chain. Antigen: not known. The CDR3 is 14 amino acids. Germline V gene data show CDR1 as MNHEY and CDR2 as SVGEGT. V lost 4 bases to trimming and J lost 5 bases, with 14 bases between them. The sample's time point: pre-sensitization, week 0. Specified treatment: therapeutic diphenylcyclopropenone sensitization with weekly scalp DPC. Unseparated into fractions, whole blood served as the source from which total RNA was extracted. The data are from a study of human T cells and chemical hapten exposure. The wider study: TCR yields per sample varied, mainly owing to small pooled library volume differences.

TCRdb re-derived calls from the RACE reads in MiXCR, one entry per CDR3 protein. Among approximately 57,000 distinct CDR3 sequences listed, approximately 10% were seen once. Broader study findings: The study found that DPC sensitization did not change TCRs above 1 in 1000 frequency.

The chain couples TRBV6-2 or TRBV6-3 to TRBJ2-5; D is possibly TRBD2 (6 bases). Here the sequenced sample was whole blood, taken in connection with sensitization to the hapten diphenylcyclopropenone (DPC). The TCR originated in a man aged 35-49 years with alopecia areata. Some clones in this sample may be carry-over from other donors' samples. CDR3 DNA sequence: TGTGCCAGCAGTTCCATGGGAGGCCCCGAGACCCAGTACTTC. It codes for CASSSMGGPETQYF.